A selection of T cell receptor beta chains follows, all from one sample in a study of TIL therapy for anti-PD-1-resistant metastatic lung cancer. TCRdb's table, derived via immunoSEQ multiplex PCR, lists solely in-frame clones and lacks some. The repertoire holds about 60,000 clones, with roughly 84% as singletons. The specimen comprised blood, sampled at baseline. The receptors originated from a person aged 25-85 years with non-small cell lung cancer. CDR3s include the opening cysteine and the closing phenylalanine or tryptophan. A D gene is named only where the DNA matches it firmly. Some rows mark clone size as missing; the rest say once, few, many or name a class of expanded clone.

size	V	J	D	CDR3	DNA
.	TRBV3-1/TRBV3-2	TRBJ2-7	TRBD2	CASSRDISGSHEQYF	TGTGCCAGCAGCCGAGACATAAGCGGGAGCCACGAGCAGTACTTC
.	TRBV28	TRBJ1-1	.	CASSPPRWILKAFF	TGTGCCAGCAGCCCCCCCAGGTGGATTCTGAAAGCTTTCTTT
.	TRBV28	TRBJ1-5	.	CASRVSNQPQHF	TGTGCCAGCCGGGTCTCCAATCAGCCCCAGCATTTT
.	TRBV30	TRBJ1-2	.	CAWRAPGDSPGYTF	TGTGCCTGGAGGGCCCCAGGGGACTCGCCAGGCTACACCTTC
.	TRBV6-4	TRBJ2-1	TRBD2	CASSFSGLAGANEQFF	TGTGCCAGCAGTTTTTCGGGACTAGCGGGAGCCAATGAGCAGTTCTTC
once	TRBV5-1	TRBJ2-7	.	CASSPKDSAYEQYF	TGCGCCAGCAGCCCCAAAGACAGTGCCTACGAGCAGTACTTC
.	TRBV10-3	TRBJ2-3	TRBD1	CAISEPDRGQSTDTQYF	TGTGCCATCAGTGAGCCCGACAGGGGGCAGAGCACAGATACGCAGTATTTT
.	TRBV10-3	TRBJ2-7	.	CAISESKLPSYEQYF	TGTGCCATCAGTGAGTCGAAGCTCCCATCCTACGAGCAGTACTTC
.	TRBV6-5	TRBJ2-7	.	CASKREKGPYEQYF	TGTGCCAGCAAAAGGGAGAAGGGTCCCTACGAGCAGTACTTC
few	TRBV7-3	TRBJ2-2	TRBD1	CASSGRDRSSVAGELFF	TGTGCCAGCAGCGGACGGGACAGGTCCTCGGTCGCCGGGGAGCTGTTTTTT
.	TRBV5-1	TRBJ2-5	TRBD2	CASSPGLAVETQYF	TGCGCCAGCAGCCCCGGACTAGCGGTAGAGACCCAGTACTTC
once	TRBV9	TRBJ1-1	.	CASSVYGGQGFNGNTEAFF	TGTGCCAGCAGCGTGTACGGGGGGCAGGGATTTAACGGGAACACTGAAGCTTTCTTT
.	TRBV19	TRBJ2-1	TRBD2	CASRDRTSGGYNEQFF	TGTGCCAGCCGAGACAGGACTAGCGGGGGGTACAATGAGCAGTTCTTC
.	TRBV28	TRBJ2-3	.	CASSSRGGEGVEDTQYF	TGTGCCAGCAGTTCTCGCGGGGGCGAGGGAGTTGAAGATACGCAGTATTTT
.	TRBV10-3	TRBJ2-5	TRBD2	CAISDRAGGPGETQYF	TGTGCCATCAGTGACCGGGCGGGAGGGCCCGGAGAGACCCAGTACTTC
.	TRBV3-1/TRBV3-2	TRBJ1-2	TRBD1	CASSRTGLNYGYTF	TGTGCCAGCAGCCGGACAGGATTAAACTATGGCTACACCTTC
.	TRBV7-2	TRBJ1-3	.	CASRDVSGNTIYF	TGTGCCAGCAGAGATGTCTCTGGAAACACCATATATTTT
.	TRBV19	TRBJ2-7	TRBD2	CASSGTSGGISYEQYF	TGTGCCAGTAGCGGGACTAGCGGGGGGATCTCCTACGAGCAGTACTTC